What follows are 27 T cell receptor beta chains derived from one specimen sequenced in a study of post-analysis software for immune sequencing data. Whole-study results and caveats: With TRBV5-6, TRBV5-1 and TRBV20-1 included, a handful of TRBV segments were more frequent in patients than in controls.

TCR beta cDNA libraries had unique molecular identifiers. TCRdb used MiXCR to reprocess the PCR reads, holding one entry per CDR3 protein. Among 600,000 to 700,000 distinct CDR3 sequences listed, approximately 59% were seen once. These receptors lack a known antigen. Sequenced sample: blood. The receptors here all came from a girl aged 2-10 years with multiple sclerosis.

In DNA form, the CDR3 reads TGCGCCAGCAGTCTTCTAGCGGGAGAGGACGAGCAGTACTTC. Amino acid sequence: CASSLLAGEDEQYF. This chain links TRBV4-1 with TRBJ2-7; 10 bases align to TRBD2. The CDR3 consists of 14 residues. The junction had 7 bases not matched to a gene; V was cut back by 6 bases and J by 5 bases. CDR1 MGHRA and CDR2 YSYEKL come from the germline V gene.

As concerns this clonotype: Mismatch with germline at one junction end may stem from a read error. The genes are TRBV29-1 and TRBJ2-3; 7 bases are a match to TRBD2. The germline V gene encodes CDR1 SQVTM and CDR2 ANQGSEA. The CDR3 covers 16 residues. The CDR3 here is CNVEDRGGLHTDTQYF. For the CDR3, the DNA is TGCAACGTTGAAGATCGCGGGGGACTCCACACAGATACGCAGTATTTT.

The CDR3, as DNA: TGCAGTGGTTCTGAGGGAGTCCAAGAGACCCAGTACTTC. Translation gives CSGSEGVQETQYF. The rearrangement links TRBV20-1 to TRBJ2-5, with D tentatively TRBD2 (5 bases). Trimming removed 7 bases at V and 1 base at J, with 13 bases between. Germline V CDR1 and CDR2: DFQATT, SNEGSKA (reference sequence). The length of the CDR3 is 13 residues.

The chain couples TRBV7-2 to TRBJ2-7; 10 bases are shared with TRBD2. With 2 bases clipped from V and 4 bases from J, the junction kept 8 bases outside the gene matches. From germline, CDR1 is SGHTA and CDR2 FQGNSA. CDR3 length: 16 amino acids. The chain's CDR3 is CASSLRGSGRLYEQYF. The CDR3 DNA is TGTGCCAGCAGCTTACGGGGTAGCGGGAGGTTGTACGAGCAGTACTTC.

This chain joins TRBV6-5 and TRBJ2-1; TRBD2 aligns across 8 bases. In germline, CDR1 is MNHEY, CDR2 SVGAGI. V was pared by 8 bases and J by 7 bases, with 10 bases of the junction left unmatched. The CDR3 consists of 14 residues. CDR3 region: CASQSGRLRNEQFF. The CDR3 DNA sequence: TGTGCCAGCCAGAGCGGGAGATTAAGGAATGAGCAGTTCTTC.

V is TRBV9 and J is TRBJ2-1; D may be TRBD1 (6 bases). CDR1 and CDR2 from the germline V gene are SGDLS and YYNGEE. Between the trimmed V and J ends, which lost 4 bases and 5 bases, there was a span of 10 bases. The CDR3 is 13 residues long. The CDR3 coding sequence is TGTGCCAGCAGCCGGGACAATAACAATGAGCAGTTCTTC. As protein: CASSRDNNNEQFF.

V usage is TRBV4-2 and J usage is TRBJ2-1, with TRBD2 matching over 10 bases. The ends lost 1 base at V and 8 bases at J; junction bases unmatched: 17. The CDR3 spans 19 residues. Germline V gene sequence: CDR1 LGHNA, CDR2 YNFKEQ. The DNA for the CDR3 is TGTGCCAGCAGCCAAGTTAAACTAGCGGGACGTACCCGGCCGCATGAGCAGTTCTTC. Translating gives CASSQVKLAGRTRPHEQFF.

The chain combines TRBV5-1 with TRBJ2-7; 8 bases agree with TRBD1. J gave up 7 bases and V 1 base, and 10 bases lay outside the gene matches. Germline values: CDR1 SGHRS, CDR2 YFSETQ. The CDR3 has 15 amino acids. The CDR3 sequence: CASSLRQGSLGEQYF. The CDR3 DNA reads TGCGCCAGCAGCTTGAGACAGGGGAGTCTCGGGGAGCAGTACTTC. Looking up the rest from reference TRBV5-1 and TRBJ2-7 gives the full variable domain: KAGVTQTPRYLIKTRGQQVTLSCSPISGHRSVSWYQQTPGQGLQFLFEYFSETQRNKGNFPGRFSGRQFSNSRSEMNVSTLELGDSALYLCASSLRQGSLGEQYFGPGTRLTVT.

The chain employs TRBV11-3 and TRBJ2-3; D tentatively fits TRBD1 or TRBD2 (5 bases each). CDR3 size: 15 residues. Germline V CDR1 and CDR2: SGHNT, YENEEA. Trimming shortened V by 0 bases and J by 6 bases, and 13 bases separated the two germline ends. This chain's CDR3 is CASSLEEQDLDTQYF. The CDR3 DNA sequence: TGTGCCAGCAGCTTAGAAGAACAGGACTTGGATACGCAGTATTTT.

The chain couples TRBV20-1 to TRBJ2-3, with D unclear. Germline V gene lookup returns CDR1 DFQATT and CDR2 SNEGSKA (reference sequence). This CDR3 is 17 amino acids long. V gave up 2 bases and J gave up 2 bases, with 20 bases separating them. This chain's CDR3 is CSARRPEESPVTDTQYF. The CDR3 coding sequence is TGCAGTGCTAGAAGACCCGAAGAGTCCCCTGTCACAGATACGCAGTATTTT.

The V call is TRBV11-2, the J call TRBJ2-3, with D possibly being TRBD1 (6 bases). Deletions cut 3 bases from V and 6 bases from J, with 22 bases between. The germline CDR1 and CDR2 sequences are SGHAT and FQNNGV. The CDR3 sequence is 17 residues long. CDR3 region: CASSLAYRDIRTDTQYF. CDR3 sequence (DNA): TGTGCCAGCAGCTTGGCCTACCGGGACATCCGAACGGATACGCAGTATTTT.

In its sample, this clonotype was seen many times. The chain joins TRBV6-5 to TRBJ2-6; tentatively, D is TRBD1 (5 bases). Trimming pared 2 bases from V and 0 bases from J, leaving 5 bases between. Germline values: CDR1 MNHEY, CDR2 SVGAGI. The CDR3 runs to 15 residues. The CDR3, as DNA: TGTGCCAGCAGTTACAGGGGCTCTGGGGCCAACGTCCTGACTTTC. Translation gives CASSYRGSGANVLTF.

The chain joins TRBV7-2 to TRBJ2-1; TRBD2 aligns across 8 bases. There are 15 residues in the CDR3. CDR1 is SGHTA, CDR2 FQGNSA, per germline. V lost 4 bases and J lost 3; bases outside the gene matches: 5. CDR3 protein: CASSSTSGDYNEQFF. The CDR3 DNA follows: TGTGCCAGCAGCTCCACTAGCGGAGACTACAATGAGCAGTTCTTC. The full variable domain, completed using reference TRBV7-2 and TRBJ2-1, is GAGVSQSPSNKVTEKGKDVELRCDPISGHTALYWYRQSLGQGLEFLIYFQGNSAPDKSGLPSDRFSAERTGGSVSTLTIQRTQQEDSAVYLCASSSTSGDYNEQFFGPGTRLTVL.

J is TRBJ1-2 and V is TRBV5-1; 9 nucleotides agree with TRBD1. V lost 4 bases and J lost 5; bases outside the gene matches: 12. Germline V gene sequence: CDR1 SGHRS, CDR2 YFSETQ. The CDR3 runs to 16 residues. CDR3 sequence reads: CASSPQPGQGAYGYTF. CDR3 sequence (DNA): TGCGCCAGCAGCCCACAGCCGGGACAGGGAGCATATGGCTACACCTTC.

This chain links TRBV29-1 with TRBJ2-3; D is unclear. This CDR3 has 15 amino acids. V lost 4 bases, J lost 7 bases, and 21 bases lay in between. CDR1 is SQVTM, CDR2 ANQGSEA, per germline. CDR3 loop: CSVGLYVGRENTQYF. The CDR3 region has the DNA TGCAGCGTTGGATTGTATGTTGGCCGTGAAAATACGCAGTATTTT.

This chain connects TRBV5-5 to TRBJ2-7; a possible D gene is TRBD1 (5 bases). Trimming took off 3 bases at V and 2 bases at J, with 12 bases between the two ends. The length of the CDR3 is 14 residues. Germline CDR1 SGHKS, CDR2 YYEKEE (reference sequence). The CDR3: CASSSATATYEQYF. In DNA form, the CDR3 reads TGTGCCAGCAGCTCGGCGACAGCCACCTACGAGCAGTACTTC.

DNA for the CDR3: TGTGCCAGCAGCCCCCTAGCGGGAGAGGGCTACGAGCAGTACTTC. Its protein product is CASSPLAGEGYEQYF. V and J are TRBV6-5 and TRBJ2-7; 10 bases are shared with TRBD2. V lost 6 bases to trimming and J lost 3 bases; unmatched junction nucleotides: 8. In germline, CDR1 is MNHEY, CDR2 SVGAGI. The CDR3 loop spans 15 amino acids.

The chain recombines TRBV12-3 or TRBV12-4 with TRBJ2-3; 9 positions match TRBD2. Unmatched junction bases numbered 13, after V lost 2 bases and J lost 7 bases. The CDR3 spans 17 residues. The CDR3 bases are TGTGCCAGCAGTTTAAGGGCCGGGCGGGGGGGCGAATATACGCAGTATTTT. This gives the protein CASSLRAGRGGEYTQYF.

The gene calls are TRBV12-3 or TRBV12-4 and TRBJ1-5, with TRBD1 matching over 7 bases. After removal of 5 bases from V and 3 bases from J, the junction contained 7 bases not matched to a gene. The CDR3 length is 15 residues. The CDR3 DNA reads TGTGCCAGCAGTCCTTTCGGGACAGACAATCAGCCCCAGCATTTT. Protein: CASSPFGTDNQPQHF.

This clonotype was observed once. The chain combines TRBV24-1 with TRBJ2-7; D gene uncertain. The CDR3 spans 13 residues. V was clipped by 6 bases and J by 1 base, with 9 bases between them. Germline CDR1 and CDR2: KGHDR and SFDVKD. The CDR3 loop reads CATSIARSYEQYF. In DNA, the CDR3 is TGTGCCACCAGTATTGCTAGATCCTACGAGCAGTACTTC.

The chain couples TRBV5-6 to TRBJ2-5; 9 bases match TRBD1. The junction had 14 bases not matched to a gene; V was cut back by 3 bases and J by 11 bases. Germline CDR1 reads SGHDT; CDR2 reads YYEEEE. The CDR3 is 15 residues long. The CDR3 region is CASSSHQGQGSEQYF. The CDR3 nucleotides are TGTGCCAGCAGCTCACACCAGGGACAGGGAAGTGAGCAGTACTTC.

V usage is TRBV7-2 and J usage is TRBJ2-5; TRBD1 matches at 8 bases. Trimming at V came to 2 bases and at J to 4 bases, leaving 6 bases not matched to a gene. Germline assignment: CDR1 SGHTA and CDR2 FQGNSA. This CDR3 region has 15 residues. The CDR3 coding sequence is TGTGCCAGCAGCTTACTCAGGGGGCGGATAGAGACCCAGTACTTC. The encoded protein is CASSLLRGRIETQYF. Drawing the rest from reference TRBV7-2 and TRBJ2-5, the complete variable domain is GAGVSQSPSNKVTEKGKDVELRCDPISGHTALYWYRQSLGQGLEFLIYFQGNSAPDKSGLPSDRFSAERTGGSVSTLTIQRTQQEDSAVYLCASSLLRGRIETQYFGPGTRLLVL.

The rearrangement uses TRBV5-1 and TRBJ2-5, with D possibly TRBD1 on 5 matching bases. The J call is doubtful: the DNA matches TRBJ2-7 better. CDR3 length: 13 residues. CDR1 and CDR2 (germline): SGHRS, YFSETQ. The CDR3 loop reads CASSLLQDYEQYF. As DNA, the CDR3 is TGCGCCAGCAGCCTACTACAGGACTACGAGCAGTACTTC.

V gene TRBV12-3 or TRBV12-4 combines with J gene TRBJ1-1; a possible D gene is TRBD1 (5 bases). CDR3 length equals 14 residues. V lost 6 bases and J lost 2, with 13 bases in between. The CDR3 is CASSPPGLNTEAFF. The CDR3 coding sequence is TGTGCCAGCAGCCCCCCGGGACTAAACACTGAAGCTTTCTTT.

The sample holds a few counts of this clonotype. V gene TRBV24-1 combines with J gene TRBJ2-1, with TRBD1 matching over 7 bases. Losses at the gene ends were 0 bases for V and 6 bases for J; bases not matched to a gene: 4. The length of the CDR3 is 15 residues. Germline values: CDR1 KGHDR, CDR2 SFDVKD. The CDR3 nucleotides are TGTGCCACCAGTGATTTGGACAGGGCAACCAATGAGCAGTTCTTC. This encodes CATSDLDRATNEQFF.

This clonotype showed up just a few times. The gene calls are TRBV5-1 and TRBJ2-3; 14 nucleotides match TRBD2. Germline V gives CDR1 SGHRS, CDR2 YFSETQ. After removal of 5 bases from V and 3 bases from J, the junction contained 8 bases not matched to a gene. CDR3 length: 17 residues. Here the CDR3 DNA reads TGCGCCAGCAGACCAGGACTAGCGGGAGGAGCTACAGATACGCAGTATTTT. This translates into CASRPGLAGGATDTQYF. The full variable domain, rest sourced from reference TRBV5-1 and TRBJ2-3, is KAGVTQTPRYLIKTRGQQVTLSCSPISGHRSVSWYQQTPGQGLQFLFEYFSETQRNKGNFPGRFSGRQFSNSRSEMNVSTLELGDSALYLCASRPGLAGGATDTQYFGPGTRLTVL.

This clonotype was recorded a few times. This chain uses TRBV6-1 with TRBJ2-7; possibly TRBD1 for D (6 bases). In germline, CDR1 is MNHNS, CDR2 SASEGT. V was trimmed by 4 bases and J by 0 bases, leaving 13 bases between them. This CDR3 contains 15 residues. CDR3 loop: CASSGGTLSSYEQYF. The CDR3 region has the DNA TGTGCCAGCAGTGGGGGGACATTGAGCTCCTACGAGCAGTACTTC.